One and the same sample provided the 12 T cell receptor beta chains below, sequenced in a study of T cells in Graves' hyperthyroidism and ophthalmopathy. RNA transcripts provided the source from which TCR beta CDR3 regions were amplified. First-round RT-PCR targeting the TCR CDR3 was performed with the HTBI primer set. TCRdb recomputed calls from the multiplex PCR reads with MiXCR, one row per CDR3 protein. The sample records some 350,000 distinct CDR3 sequences, 19% being singletons. The sample comprised blood. The source of these receptors is a woman in her late teens or twenties with Graves' hyperthyroidism.

The chain is built from TRBV4-1 and TRBJ2-6, with D uncertain. There are 18 residues in the CDR3. Per germline, CDR1 MGHRA and CDR2 YSYEKL. V was pared by 2 bases and J by 5 bases, with 19 bases between. The DNA for the CDR3 is TGCGCCAGCAGCCAACCCTCCCGGGTGCGCAGCCGGGCCAACGTCCTGACTTTC. Residues: CASSQPSRVRSRANVLTF.

This clonotype was counted ten times or more. The chain has TRBV2 and TRBJ2-5; the match to TRBD2 covers 9 bases. With 2 bases clipped from V and 0 bases from J, the junction kept 4 bases outside the gene matches. Germline lookup yields CDR1 SNHLY and CDR2 FYNNEI. CDR3 size: 16 residues. Here the CDR3 reads CASSEKAGGHQETQYF. Written as DNA, the CDR3 is TGTGCCAGCAGTGAAAAGGCGGGGGGGCACCAAGAGACCCAGTACTTC.

The genes are TRBV20-1 and TRBJ2-3; 14 bases agree with TRBD2. The CDR3 consists of 16 residues. From germline, CDR1 is DFQATT and CDR2 SNEGSKA (reference sequence). V was clipped by 3 bases and J by 7 bases; unmatched bases: 9. CDR3 coding DNA: TGCAGTGCTAGGCCCGGACTAGCGGGGGGCCGGAATACGCAGTATTTT. It codes for CSARPGLAGGRNTQYF.

This clonotype has ten or more counts. The V call is TRBV6-5, the J call TRBJ2-6; D may match TRBD1 or TRBD2 (5 bases each). Between the trimmed V and J ends, which lost 0 bases and 3 bases, there was a span of 6 bases. CDR3 length equals 15 residues. Germline V lookup: CDR1 MNHEY, CDR2 SVGAGI. The CDR3 region has the DNA TGTGCCAGCAGTTACTCGGGGGTTGGGGCCAACGTCCTGACTTTC. It codes for CASSYSGVGANVLTF.

This clonotype occurred many times. The rearrangement links TRBV20-1 to TRBJ2-5; 7 bases are a match to TRBD1. V was clipped by 2 bases and J by 4 bases; unmatched bases: 16. Germline V gene data show CDR1 as DFQATT and CDR2 as SNEGSKA (reference sequence). CDR3 size: 17 residues. CDR3 sequence reads: CSARKSRQGLRLETQYF. The CDR3 DNA reads TGCAGTGCTAGAAAGTCCAGACAGGGCCTGCGTCTAGAGACCCAGTACTTC.

This clonotype was observed at least ten times. The genes are TRBV29-1 and TRBJ1-1; D gene uncertain. This CDR3 comprises 15 residues. Germline assignment: CDR1 SQVTM and CDR2 ANQGSEA. The V and J ends lost 0 bases and 1 base respectively, with 12 bases between them. The CDR3 nucleotides are TGCAGCGTTGAAGAACGGCCGTCAGGGAACACTGAAGCTTTCTTT. Its translation is CSVEERPSGNTEAFF.

The chain links TRBV12-3 or TRBV12-4 to TRBJ2-5; 12 nucleotides match TRBD2. The CDR3 contains 16 residues. Trimming removed 6 bases from V and 0 bases from J; junction bases left unmatched: 5. CDR3 region: CASRLAGGAYQETQYF. DNA for the CDR3: TGTGCCAGCAGACTAGCGGGGGGCGCGTACCAAGAGACCCAGTACTTC.

This clonotype was observed many times. V is TRBV2 and J is TRBJ1-5, with 7 bases identical to TRBD1. The CDR3 contains 15 residues. CDR1 is SNHLY, CDR2 FYNNEI, per germline. With 3 bases clipped from V and 9 bases from J, the junction kept 11 bases outside the gene matches. In DNA, the CDR3 is TGTGCCAGCAGTGACGACAGGGCGGCTGGGGGGCCCCAGCATTTT. Protein: CASSDDRAAGGPQHF.

This clonotype was seen at least ten times. The V gene is TRBV4-1, the J gene TRBJ2-5, with D possibly being TRBD1 or TRBD2 (5 bases each). Trimming pared 1 base from V and 2 bases from J, leaving 14 bases between. Germline loops: CDR1 MGHRA, CDR2 YSYEKL. The CDR3 is 16 residues long. This CDR3 reads CASSQGWGKRQETQYF. For the CDR3, the DNA is TGCGCCAGCAGCCAAGGGTGGGGGAAGCGGCAAGAGACCCAGTACTTC.

This clonotype was detected ten times or more. The chain uses TRBV20-1 and TRBJ1-2, with 7 nucleotides matching TRBD1. The CDR3 sequence is 13 residues long. V was clipped by 2 bases and J by 5 bases; unmatched bases: 5. Germline V lookup: CDR1 DFQATT, CDR2 SNEGSKA (reference sequence). CDR3 in DNA: TGCAGTGCTAGACCGGGACAGTTATATGGCTACACCTTC. Translation: CSARPGQLYGYTF.

This chain connects TRBV20-1 to TRBJ1-2; unclear D gene. V was shortened by 0 bases and J by 8 bases, with 16 bases between the two germline ends. CDR3 length: 14 residues. The V gene's germline CDR1 is DFQATT and CDR2 SNEGSKA (reference sequence). The CDR3 reads CSARDPTEALGYTF. The CDR3, as DNA: TGCAGTGCTAGAGACCCTACAGAGGCCCTGGGCTACACCTTC.

Remarks on this clonotype: Since a much larger clone is just one base distant, this may be a read error. Here the CDR3 omits its conserved ending phenylalanine or tryptophan, so a read error is the likely source. The chain couples TRBV29-1 to TRBJ1-2; 9 bases map to TRBD1. Germline V CDR1 and CDR2: SQVTM, ANQGSEA. Unmatched junction bases numbered 6, after V lost 4 bases and J lost 6 bases. The CDR3 is 13 residues long. The CDR3 sequence is CSVGGTGSNGYTV. The CDR3 bases are TGCAGCGTTGGTGGGACAGGGTCCAATGGCTACACCGTC.